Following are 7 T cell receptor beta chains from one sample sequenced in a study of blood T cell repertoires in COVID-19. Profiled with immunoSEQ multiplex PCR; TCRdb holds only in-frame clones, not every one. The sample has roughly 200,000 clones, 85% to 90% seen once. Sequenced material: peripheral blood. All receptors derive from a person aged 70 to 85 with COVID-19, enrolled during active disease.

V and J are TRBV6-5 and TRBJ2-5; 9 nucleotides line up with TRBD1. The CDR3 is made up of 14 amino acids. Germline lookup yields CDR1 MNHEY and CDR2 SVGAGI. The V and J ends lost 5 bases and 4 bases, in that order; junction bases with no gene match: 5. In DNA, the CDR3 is TGTGCCAGCAGTAGGGACAGGGTGTCAGAGACCCAGTACTTC. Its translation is CASSRDRVSETQYF.

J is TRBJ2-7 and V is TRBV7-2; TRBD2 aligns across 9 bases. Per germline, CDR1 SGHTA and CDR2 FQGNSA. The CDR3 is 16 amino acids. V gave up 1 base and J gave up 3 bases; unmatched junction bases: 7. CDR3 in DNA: TGTGCCAGCAGCTTAGGGCTAGCGGGACTCCTCTACGAGCAGTACTTC. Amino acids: CASSLGLAGLLYEQYF.

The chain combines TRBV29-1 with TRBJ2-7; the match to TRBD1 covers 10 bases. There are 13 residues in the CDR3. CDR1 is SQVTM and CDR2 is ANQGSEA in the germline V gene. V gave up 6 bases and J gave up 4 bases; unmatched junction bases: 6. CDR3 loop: CSVGTGAIYEQYF. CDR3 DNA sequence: TGCAGCGTGGGGACAGGGGCGATTTACGAGCAGTACTTC.

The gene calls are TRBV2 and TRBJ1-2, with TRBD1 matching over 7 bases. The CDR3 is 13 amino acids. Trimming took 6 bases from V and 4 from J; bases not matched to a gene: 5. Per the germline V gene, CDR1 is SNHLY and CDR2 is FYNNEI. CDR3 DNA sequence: TGTGCCAGCAGATCCCAGGGGGGCTATGGCTACACCTTC. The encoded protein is CASRSQGGYGYTF.

The CDR3 reads CASSREEVSGDEQFF. Here the CDR3 DNA reads TGTGCCAGCAGTAGAGAAGAGGTGTCTGGCGATGAGCAGTTCTTC. V and J are TRBV6-5 and TRBJ2-1; D is undetermined. V gave up 5 bases and J gave up 8 bases, with 19 bases separating them. This CDR3 is 15 amino acids long. From germline, CDR1 is MNHEY and CDR2 SVGAGI.

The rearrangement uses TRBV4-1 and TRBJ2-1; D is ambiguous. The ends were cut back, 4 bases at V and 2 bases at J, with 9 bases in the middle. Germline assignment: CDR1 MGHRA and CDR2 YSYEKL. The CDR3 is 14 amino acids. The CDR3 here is CASSPTSTYNEQFF. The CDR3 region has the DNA TGCGCCAGCAGCCCCACATCCACCTACAATGAGCAGTTCTTC.

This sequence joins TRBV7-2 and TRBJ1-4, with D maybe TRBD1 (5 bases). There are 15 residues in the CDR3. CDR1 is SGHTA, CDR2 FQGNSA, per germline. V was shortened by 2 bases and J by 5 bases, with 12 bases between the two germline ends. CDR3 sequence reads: CASSLWGDPNEKLFF. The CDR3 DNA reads TGTGCCAGCAGCTTATGGGGGGACCCCAATGAAAAACTGTTTTTT.